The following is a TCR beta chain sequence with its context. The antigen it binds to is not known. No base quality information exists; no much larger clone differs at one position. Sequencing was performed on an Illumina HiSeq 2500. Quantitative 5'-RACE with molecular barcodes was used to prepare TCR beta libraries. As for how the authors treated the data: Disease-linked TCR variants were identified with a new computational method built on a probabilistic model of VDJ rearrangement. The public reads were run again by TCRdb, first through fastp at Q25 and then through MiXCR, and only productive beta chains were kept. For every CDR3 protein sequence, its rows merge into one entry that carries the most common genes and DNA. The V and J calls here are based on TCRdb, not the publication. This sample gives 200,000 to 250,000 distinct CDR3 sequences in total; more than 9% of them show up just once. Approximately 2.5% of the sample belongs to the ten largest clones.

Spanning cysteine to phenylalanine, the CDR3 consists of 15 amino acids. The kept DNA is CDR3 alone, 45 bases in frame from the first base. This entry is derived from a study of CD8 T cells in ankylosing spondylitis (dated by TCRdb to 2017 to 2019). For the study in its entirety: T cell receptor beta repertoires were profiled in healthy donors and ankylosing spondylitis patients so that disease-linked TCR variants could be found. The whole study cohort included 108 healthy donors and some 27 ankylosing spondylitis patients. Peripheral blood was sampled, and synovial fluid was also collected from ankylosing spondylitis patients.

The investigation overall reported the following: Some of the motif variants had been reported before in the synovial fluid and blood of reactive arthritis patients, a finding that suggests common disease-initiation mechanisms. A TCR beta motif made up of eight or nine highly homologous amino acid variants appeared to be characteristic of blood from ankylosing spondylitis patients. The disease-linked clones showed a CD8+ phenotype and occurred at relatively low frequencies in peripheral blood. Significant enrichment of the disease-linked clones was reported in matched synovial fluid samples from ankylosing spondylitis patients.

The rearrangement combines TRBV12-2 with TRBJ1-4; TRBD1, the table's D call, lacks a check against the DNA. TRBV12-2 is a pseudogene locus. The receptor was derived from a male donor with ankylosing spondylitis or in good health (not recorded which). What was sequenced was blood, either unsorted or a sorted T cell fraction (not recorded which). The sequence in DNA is TGTGCAAGTCGCGGGCGGACGGTTAAAAATGAAAAACTGTTTTTT. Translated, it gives CASRGRTVKNEKLFF.